By its share, the clone carrying this T cell receptor (beta chain) is medium-sized (0.01 to 0.1%). The antigen remains unidentified. This specimen belongs to a study of CD8 T cells in ankylosing spondylitis. General study findings and limits: Within peripheral blood, clones linked to disease were CD8+ and relatively rare. A TCR beta motif of seven or eight highly homologous variants appeared characteristic of ankylosing spondylitis blood. Significant enrichment of disease-linked clones was reported in matched ankylosing spondylitis synovial fluid.

The authors made TCR beta libraries by quantitative 5'-RACE with molecular barcodes. MiXCR, applied by TCRdb to the 5' RACE reads, yields one record per CDR3 protein. The table shows 130,000 or so distinct CDR3 sequences, with approximately 6.8% occurring only once. This CDR3 has 14 amino acids. Germline assignment: CDR1 DFQATT and CDR2 SNEGSKA (reference sequence). V lost 6 bases and J lost 3; bases outside the gene matches: 11. The sample comprised blood, either unsorted or a sorted T cell fraction (not recorded which). This rearrangement joins TRBV20-1 to TRBJ2-7, with 7 bases that match TRBD2. The TCR was taken from a male donor with ankylosing spondylitis or in good health (not recorded which). The CDR3 sequence: CSAPGLPDNYEQYF. CDR3 DNA sequence: TGCAGTGCCCCGGGACTACCGGATAACTACGAGCAGTACTTC.